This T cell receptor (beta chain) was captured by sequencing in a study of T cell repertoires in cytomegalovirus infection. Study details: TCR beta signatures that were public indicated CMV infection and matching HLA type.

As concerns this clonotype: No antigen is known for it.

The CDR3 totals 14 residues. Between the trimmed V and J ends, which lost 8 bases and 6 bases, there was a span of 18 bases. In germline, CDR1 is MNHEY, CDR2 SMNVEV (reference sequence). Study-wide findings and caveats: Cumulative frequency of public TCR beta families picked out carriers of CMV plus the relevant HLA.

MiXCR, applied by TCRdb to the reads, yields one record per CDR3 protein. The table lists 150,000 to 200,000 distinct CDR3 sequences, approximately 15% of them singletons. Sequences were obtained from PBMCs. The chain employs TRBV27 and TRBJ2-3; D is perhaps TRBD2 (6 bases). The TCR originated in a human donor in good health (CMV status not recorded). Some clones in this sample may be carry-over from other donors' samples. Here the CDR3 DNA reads TGTGCCAGCGCTGAGGGCGGGAACATGGATACGCAGTATTTT. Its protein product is CASAEGGNMDTQYF.